The source of this T cell receptor beta chain is a study of memory CD8 T cells in hepatitis C reinfection. At the level of the study: A couple of donors cleared primary HCV but became chronic after reinfection. Reinfection meant HCV RNA positivity after two negatives ≥60 days apart. Late/post reinfection sampling occurred 12 to 24 weeks after detected reinfection.

Only in-frame clones appear in the TCRdb table, and some are missing; sequencing was by immunoSEQ multiplex PCR. The repertoire holds about 46,000 clones, with roughly nine tenths as singletons. Germline V lookup: CDR1 SGDLS, CDR2 YYNGEE. The CDR3 is 15 amino acids. After removal of 0 bases from V and 7 bases from J, the junction contained 2 bases not matched to a gene. Stated time point: late/post reinfection, 12 to 24 weeks after detection. TCR sequencing was done directly ex vivo on sorted cells, without expansion in vitro. Total naive CD8 T cells were sorted as viable CD3+ CD8+ CD45RO- cells from a couple of donors.

The chain recombines TRBV9 with TRBJ2-1; 12 nucleotides match TRBD2. Sequencing input: naive CD8+ T cells sorted from blood. The clonotype originates from a man in his late teens or twenties with hepatitis C virus infection. CDR3 sequence reads: CASSVGTSGKNEQFF. CDR3 nucleotides: TGTGCCAGCAGCGTAGGGACTAGCGGGAAAAATGAGCAGTTCTTC.